This is a list of T cell receptor beta chains from one sample in a study of radiation and T cells in renal cell carcinoma. Sequenced by immunoSEQ multiplex PCR; TCRdb stores in-frame clones only, minus some. The profile covers about 15,000 clones, with 50% to 75% appearing a single time and about 25% taken by the ten largest. This sample comprised tumor tissue, obtained from a patient whose treatment included radiotherapy and nephrectomy. The receptors come from a woman aged 70-85 years with renal cell carcinoma. Both conserved end residues are part of each CDR3. The D gene is left open where the match is weak.

v_gene | d_gene | CDR3aa
TRBV30 | NA | CAWTLQGTSRYNEQFF
TRBV19 | NA | CASSIDRSAQAFF
TRBV10-3 | NA | CAISESEGGTSYNEQFF
TRBV5-1 | NA | CASSLANGVNEQYF
TRBV2 | NA | CASSGTSYNEKLFF
TRBV18 | TRBD2 | CASSATSGTYNEQFF
TRBV7-8 | TRBD2 | CASSLVVGRASYEQYF
TRBV28 | TRBD1 | CASRLGQGLPYNEQFF
TRBV14 | TRBD2 | CASSPSGGAYEQYF
TRBV6-6 | NA | CASSEEGIRETQYF
TRBV4-1 | NA | CASSQSAGRITDTQYF
TRBV15 | NA | CATSNRFTDYEQYF
TRBV6-5 | NA | CASSYSAGKKLFF
TRBV7-9 | TRBD2 | CASSLRGSGRARDEQFF
TRBV6-5 | NA | CASSYSRDRNNEQFF
TRBV9 | NA | CASSVGGAGEKLFF
TRBV19 | NA | CASTAFSPNTGELFF
TRBV7-2 | NA | CASSSHLFRGPLQGTQYF
TRBV30 | NA | CAWSVEGVNIQYF
TRBV7-3 | NA | CASSLGLAVVNEQFF
TRBV14 | TRBD2 | CASSLWTSSGEQYF
TRBV19 | NA | CASSRSYRVQNQPQHF
TRBV5-1 | NA | CASSLDQGSNYGYTF
TRBV5-1 | TRBD2 | CASSLSGSIKSEQFF
TRBV5-1 | NA | CASSLPPGVINQPQHF
TRBV15 | TRBD2 | CANSLAGEHNEQFF
TRBV7-2 | TRBD1 | CASSLGQGGTQYF
TRBV6-6 | NA | CASTRGLEAEAFF
TRBV12-2 | NA | CASRLEDANSNQPQHF
TRBV27 | NA | CASSPYRVGNQPQHF
TRBV7-6 | NA | CASCLPGSQETQYF
TRBV5-1 | TRBD2 | CASSAGESTDTQYF
TRBV7-3 | TRBD2 | CASSYPSRGGTGTGELFF
TRBV6-1 | NA | CASRAADSYQPQHF
TRBV6-4 | TRBD1 | CASSEGQGTGYTF
TRBV6-1 | NA | CASSGPGPPEQPQHF
TRBV9 | TRBD2 | CASSVGLAGGHETQYF
TRBV5-5 | NA | CASSLVEYGYTF
TRBV5-4 | NA | CASSLRTSGGETQYF
TRBV11-2 | NA | CASSLVGDTDTQYF
TRBV9 | TRBD2 | CASSVGASGGSYEQYF
TRBV4-2 | NA | CASSQGRRPYSYEQYF
TRBV9 | NA | CASSVARAPLPYNEQFF
TRBV6-5 | NA | CASSYDSYNEQFF
TRBV7-2 | NA | CASSLETPGDTQYF
TRBV29-1 | TRBD1 | CSGDRGFEAFF
TRBV18 | NA | CASCGGAGEKLFF
TRBV9 | TRBD2 | CASSVALGLTSGTTGELFF
TRBV5-5 | TRBD2 | CASSLELAVSSYEQYF
TRBV9 | NA | CASSVGLASTDTQYF
TRBV6-5 | TRBD1 | CASRKGTGGNEQYF
TRBV5-3 | TRBD1 | CASSSGQGYEQYF
TRBV9 | TRBD2 | CASSVEGSGAGDTQYF
TRBV5-3 | TRBD1 | CARSPRMTQGAAEQYF